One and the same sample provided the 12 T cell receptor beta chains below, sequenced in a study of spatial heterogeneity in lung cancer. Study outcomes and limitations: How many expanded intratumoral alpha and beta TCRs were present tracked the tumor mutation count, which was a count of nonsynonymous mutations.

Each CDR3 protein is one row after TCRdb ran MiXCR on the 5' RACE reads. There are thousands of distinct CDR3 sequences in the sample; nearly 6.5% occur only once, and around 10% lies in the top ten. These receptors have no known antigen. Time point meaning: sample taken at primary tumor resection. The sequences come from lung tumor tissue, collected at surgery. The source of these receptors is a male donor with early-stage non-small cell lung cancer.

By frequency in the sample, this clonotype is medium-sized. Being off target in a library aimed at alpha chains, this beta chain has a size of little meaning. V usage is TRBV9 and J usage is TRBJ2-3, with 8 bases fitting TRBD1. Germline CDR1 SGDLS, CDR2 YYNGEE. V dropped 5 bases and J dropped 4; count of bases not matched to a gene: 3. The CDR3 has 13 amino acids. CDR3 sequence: CASSQGASDTQYF. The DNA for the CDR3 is TGTGCCAGCAGTCAGGGGGCATCAGATACGCAGTATTTT.

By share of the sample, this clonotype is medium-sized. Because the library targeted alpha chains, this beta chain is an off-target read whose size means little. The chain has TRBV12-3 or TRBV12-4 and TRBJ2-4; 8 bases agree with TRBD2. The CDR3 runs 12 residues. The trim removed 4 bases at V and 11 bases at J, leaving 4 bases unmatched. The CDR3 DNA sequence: TGTGCCAGCAGTTCCGGGAGGGCTGTTCAGTACTTC. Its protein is CASSSGRAVQYF.

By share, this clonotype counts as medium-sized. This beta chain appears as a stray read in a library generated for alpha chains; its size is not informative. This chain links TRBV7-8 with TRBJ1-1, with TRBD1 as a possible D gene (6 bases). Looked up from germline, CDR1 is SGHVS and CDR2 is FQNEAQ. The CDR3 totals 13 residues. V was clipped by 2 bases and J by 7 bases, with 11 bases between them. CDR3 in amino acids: CASSLLGGGEAFF. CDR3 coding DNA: TGTGCCAGCAGCTTATTGGGAGGGGGTGAAGCTTTCTTT.

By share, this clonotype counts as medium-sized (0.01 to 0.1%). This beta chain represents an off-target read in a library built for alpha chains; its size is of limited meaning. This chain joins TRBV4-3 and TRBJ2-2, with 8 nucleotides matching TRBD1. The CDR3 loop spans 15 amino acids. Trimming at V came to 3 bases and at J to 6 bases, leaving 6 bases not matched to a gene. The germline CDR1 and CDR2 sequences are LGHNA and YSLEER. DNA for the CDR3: TGCGCCAGCAGCCATGGGACAGGCCGGTCCGGGGAGCTGTTTTTT. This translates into CASSHGTGRSGELFF.

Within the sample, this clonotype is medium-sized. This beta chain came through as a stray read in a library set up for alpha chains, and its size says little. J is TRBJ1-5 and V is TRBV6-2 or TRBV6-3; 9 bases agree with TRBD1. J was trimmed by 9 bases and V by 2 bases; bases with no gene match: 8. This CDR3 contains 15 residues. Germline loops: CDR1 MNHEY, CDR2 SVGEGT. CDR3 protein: CASSYGGTGYRPQHF. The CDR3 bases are TGTGCCAGCAGTTACGGCGGGACAGGGTACAGGCCCCAGCATTTT.

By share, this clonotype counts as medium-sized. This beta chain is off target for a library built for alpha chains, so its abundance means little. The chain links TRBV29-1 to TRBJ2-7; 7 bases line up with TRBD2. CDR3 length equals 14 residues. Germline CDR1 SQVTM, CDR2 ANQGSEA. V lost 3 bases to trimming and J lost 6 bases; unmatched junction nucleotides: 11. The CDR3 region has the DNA TGCAGCGTTGATAGAGCGGGAAGCACTGGCGAGCAGTACTTC. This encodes CSVDRAGSTGEQYF.

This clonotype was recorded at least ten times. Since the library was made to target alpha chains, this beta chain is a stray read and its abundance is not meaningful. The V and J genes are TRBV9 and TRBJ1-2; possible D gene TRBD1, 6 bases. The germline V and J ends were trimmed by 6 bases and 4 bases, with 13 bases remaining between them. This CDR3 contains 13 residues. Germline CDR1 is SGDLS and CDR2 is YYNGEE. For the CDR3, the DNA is TGTGCCAGCACCCTAGGGGGTGCCTATGGCTACACCTTC. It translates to CASTLGGAYGYTF.

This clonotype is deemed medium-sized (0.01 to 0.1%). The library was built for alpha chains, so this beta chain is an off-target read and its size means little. The CDR3 DNA reads TGCGCCAGCCACGAAATAGCGGGGGGCACAGATACGCAGTATTTT. As protein: CASHEIAGGTDTQYF. The chain is built from TRBV5-1 and TRBJ2-3; TRBD2 matches 9 bases. Germline V gene lookup returns CDR1 SGHRS and CDR2 YFSETQ. This CDR3 is 15 amino acids long. V was clipped by 7 bases and J by 1 base; unmatched bases: 7.

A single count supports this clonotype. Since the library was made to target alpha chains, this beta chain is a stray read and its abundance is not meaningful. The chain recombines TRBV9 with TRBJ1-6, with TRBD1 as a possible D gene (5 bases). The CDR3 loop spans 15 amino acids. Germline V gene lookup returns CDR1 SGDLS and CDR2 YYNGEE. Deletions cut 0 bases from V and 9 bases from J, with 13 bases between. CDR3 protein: CASSVDQGLSSPLHF. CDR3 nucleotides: TGTGCCAGCAGCGTAGACCAGGGCCTATCTTCACCCCTCCACTTT.

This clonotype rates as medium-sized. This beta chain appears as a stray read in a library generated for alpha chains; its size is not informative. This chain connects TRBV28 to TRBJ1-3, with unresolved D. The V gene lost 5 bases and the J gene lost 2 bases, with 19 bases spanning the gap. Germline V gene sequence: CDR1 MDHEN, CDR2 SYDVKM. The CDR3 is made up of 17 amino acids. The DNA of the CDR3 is TGTGCCAGCAGTACCCGACGCGGGGTTCGGACTGGAAACACCATATATTTT. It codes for CASSTRRGVRTGNTIYF.

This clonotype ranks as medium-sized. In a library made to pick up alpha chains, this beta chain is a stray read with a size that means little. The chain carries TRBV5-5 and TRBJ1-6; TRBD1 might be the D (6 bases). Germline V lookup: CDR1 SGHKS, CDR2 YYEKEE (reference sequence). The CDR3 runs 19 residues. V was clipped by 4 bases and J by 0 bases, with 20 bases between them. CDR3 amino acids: CASSPKGQGTSSYNSPLHF. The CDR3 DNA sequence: TGTGCCAGCAGCCCCAAGGGGCAGGGGACGAGCTCCTATAATTCACCCCTCCACTTT.

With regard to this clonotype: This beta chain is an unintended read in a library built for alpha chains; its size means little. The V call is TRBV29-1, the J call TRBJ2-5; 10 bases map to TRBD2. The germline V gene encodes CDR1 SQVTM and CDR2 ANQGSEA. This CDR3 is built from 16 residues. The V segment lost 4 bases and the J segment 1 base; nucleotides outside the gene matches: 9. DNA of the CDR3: TGCAGCGTTGGGGCTCGGGTAGCGGGGGGCCAAGAGACCCAGTACTTC. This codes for CSVGARVAGGQETQYF. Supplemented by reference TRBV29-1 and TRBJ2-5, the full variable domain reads SAVISQKPSRDICQRGTSLTIQCQVDSQVTMMFWYRQQPGQSLTLIATANQGSEATYESGFVIDKFPISRPNLTFSTLTVSNMSPEDSSIYLCSVGARVAGGQETQYFGPGTRLLVL.